This TCR beta chain originates from a study of cytomegalovirus exposure and HLA in healthy donors. General study findings and limits: The authors excluded some V segments, including TRBV6-2 and TRBV6-3, as indistinguishable. Across donors, most TCRs were seen rarely, yet some public ones were widespread. Sequences of the TCR beta chain were said to predict the HLA-A and HLA-B alleles of most subjects accurately.

The PCR was carried out with 60 Vbeta primers and 13 Jbeta primers. Sequencing was performed with immunoSEQ multiplex PCR; in TCRdb, only in-frame clones are kept and a portion is missing. Here the sample spans about 150,000 clones, roughly 85% being singletons. J gave up 0 bases and V 4 bases, and 2 bases lay outside the gene matches. The CDR3 extends over 15 amino acids. Germline CDR1 is SNHLY and CDR2 is FYNNEI. Concerning this clone itself: Its antigen is not known.

The TCR was taken from a young woman in good health and CMV-seronegative. The chain employs TRBV2 and TRBJ2-2, with TRBD2 identical over 7 bases. Sequenced sample: PBMCs. The CDR3 region is CASSGLAANTGELFF. CDR3 nucleotides: TGTGCCAGCAGTGGGCTAGCGGCGAACACCGGGGAGCTGTTTTTT.